Shown below are 28 T cell receptor beta chains from a single sample sequenced in a study of response to subunit inactivated influenza vaccine (dated by TCRdb to the late 2010s). Receptors were amplified or captured by RT-PCR. Sequenced on an Illumina HiSeq 2500. TCRdb passed the public sequencing reads through fastp at Q25 and MiXCR, retaining productive beta sequences. Identical CDR3 proteins give one entry, which carries the most common genes and DNA. This sample holds over 150,000 distinct CDR3 sequences; around 10% were observed only once. Roughly a third of the sample is taken by the ten largest. Specimen: CD8+ T cells sorted from PBMCs, collected less than 30 months after vaccination. The receptors were gathered from a man aged 45-69 years who received an inactivated influenza vaccine. Donor details come from another sample of the same person, matched by shared clones.

Ten or more counts support this clonotype. J is TRBJ1-1 and V is TRBV29-1; D perhaps matches TRBD1 (5 bases). V gave up 5 bases and J gave up 6 bases, with 10 bases separating them. The germline V gene has CDR1 SQVTM and CDR2 ANQGSEA. There are 11 residues in the CDR3. The CDR3 region has the DNA TGCAGCGTTCTGGCAGGGCCTGAAGCTTTCTTT. It codes for CSVLAGPEAFF. The variable domain in full, with the rest retrieved from reference TRBV29-1 and TRBJ1-1, is SAVISQKPSRDICQRGTSLTIQCQVDSQVTMMFWYRQQPGQSLTLIATANQGSEATYESGFVIDKFPISRPNLTFSTLTVSNMSPEDSSIYLCSVLAGPEAFFGQGTRLTVV.

The table lists this clonotype with a count of one. This chain connects TRBV6-1 to TRBJ1-2, with 9 nucleotides matching TRBD1. V was clipped by 8 bases and J by 2 bases; unmatched bases: 9. This CDR3 is 15 amino acids long. In germline, CDR1 is MNHNS, CDR2 SASEGT. The CDR3 loop reads CASRTGAGSNYGYTF. Written as DNA, the CDR3 is TGTGCCAGCCGGACAGGGGCGGGGTCCAACTATGGCTACACCTTC.

By sample fraction, this clonotype is medium-sized. J is TRBJ2-1 and V is TRBV12-3 or TRBV12-4; 8 bases match TRBD2. This CDR3 is 19 amino acids long. Trimming at V came to 10 bases and at J to 2 bases, leaving 22 bases not matched to a gene. Here the CDR3 DNA reads TGTGCCATCTGTTTCGGGCCTGTCGGCGGGAGGATACCCTACAATGAGCAGTTCTTC. Its protein product is CAICFGPVGGRIPYNEQFF.

This clonotype was seen many times. The chain employs TRBV4-2 and TRBJ2-1; the D is unclear. Germline V gene sequence: CDR1 LGHNA, CDR2 YNFKEQ. Trimming removed 2 bases from V and 5 bases from J, with 10 bases in between. The CDR3 covers 14 residues. CDR3: CASSQIDKDNEQFF. CDR3 bases: TGTGCCAGCAGCCAAATAGACAAGGACAATGAGCAGTTCTTC.

The table lists this clonotype with a few counts. The chain is built from TRBV2 and TRBJ2-2, with unresolved D. The CDR3 consists of 12 residues. Germline V gives CDR1 SNHLY, CDR2 FYNNEI. Trimming cost V 9 bases and J 2 bases, with 7 bases left between them. CDR3 DNA: TGTGCCAGGGAGAGTAACACCGGGGAGCTGTTTTTT. This translates into CARESNTGELFF.

This clonotype has a handful of counts. V and J are TRBV7-8 and TRBJ1-2; TRBD1 matches 9 bases. The CDR3 is made up of 16 amino acids. With 7 bases clipped from V and 4 bases from J, the junction kept 13 bases outside the gene matches. Germline assignment: CDR1 SGHVS and CDR2 FQNEAQ. The CDR3 protein is CASTVTGGALSYGYTF. The CDR3 DNA is TGTGCCAGCACCGTCACAGGGGGCGCTTTGTCCTATGGCTACACCTTC.

The rearrangement joins TRBV5-1 to TRBJ2-1; no reliable D call. The CDR3 is made up of 14 amino acids. CDR1 is SGHRS, CDR2 YFSETQ, per germline. V was clipped by 2 bases and J by 4 bases, with 10 bases between them. CDR3 sequence: CASSFDGLYNEQFF. The CDR3 DNA follows: TGCGCCAGCAGCTTTGATGGGTTGTACAATGAGCAGTTCTTC.

The table lists this clonotype with a few counts. The genes are TRBV7-6 and TRBJ1-1; D not resolved. Germline CDR1 is SGHVS and CDR2 is FNYEAQ. V gave up 5 bases and J gave up 5 bases, with 18 bases separating them. This CDR3 comprises 15 residues. CDR3 coding DNA: TGTGCCAGCAGCGGATCCGGGCCCGCGGGGACTGAAGCTTTCTTT. Translated, it gives CASSGSGPAGTEAFF.

The V and J genes are TRBV4-2 and TRBJ2-6; D remains ambiguous. This CDR3 spans 14 amino acids. Trimming shortened V by 3 bases and J by 0 bases, and 3 bases separated the two germline ends. The germline V gene encodes CDR1 LGHNA and CDR2 YNFKEQ. The CDR3 nucleotides read TGTGCCAGCAGCCATGGCTCTGGGGCCAACGTCCTGACTTTC. It is translated as CASSHGSGANVLTF.

The chain combines TRBV14 with TRBJ2-7, with TRBD2 matching over 9 bases. CDR3 size: 13 residues. V gave up 5 bases and J gave up 6 bases; unmatched junction bases: 5. Looked up from germline, CDR1 is SGHDN and CDR2 is FVKESK. The CDR3 bases are TGTGCCAGCAGCACCCGGACTAGCGCCGAGCAGTACTTC. Translating gives CASSTRTSAEQYF.

The rearrangement joins TRBV5-6 to TRBJ2-1; TRBD2 agrees at 7 bases. The germline V gene has CDR1 SGHDT and CDR2 YYEEEE. V lost 5 bases and J lost 8; bases outside the gene matches: 10. The CDR3 contains 14 residues. The CDR3 sequence is CASSPGLVAYEQFF. The CDR3 coding sequence is TGTGCCAGCAGTCCAGGACTAGTTGCCTATGAGCAGTTCTTC.

This clonotype was seen at least ten times. The chain carries TRBV20-1 and TRBJ2-1, with 7 bases aligning to TRBD2. V trimming: 0 bases; J trimming: 2 bases; junction bases outside the gene matches: 7. The CDR3 is 16 amino acids. CDR1 and CDR2 (germline): DFQATT, SNEGSKA (reference sequence). In nucleotides, the CDR3 is TGCAGTGCTAGAGAGGTTGCGGGAGAGACCTACAATGAGCAGTTCTTC. This encodes CSAREVAGETYNEQFF.

This clonotype turned up a few times. V and J are TRBV20-1 and TRBJ2-7; the D gene is possibly TRBD2 (5 bases). Germline V gene lookup returns CDR1 DFQATT and CDR2 SNEGSKA (reference sequence). Trimming took off 1 base at V and 7 bases at J, with 14 bases between the two ends. The CDR3 is 13 amino acids. CDR3 DNA: TGCAGTGCTAGAGGTGAGCGGAGCCTGGAGCAGTACTTC. This encodes CSARGERSLEQYF.

This sequence joins TRBV7-9 and TRBJ1-2; D is unresolved. Trimming shortened V by 0 bases and J by 7 bases, and 3 bases separated the two germline ends. The CDR3 runs 11 residues. Germline loops: CDR1 SEHNR, CDR2 FQNEAQ (reference sequence). As DNA, the CDR3 is TGTGCCAGCAGCTTAGCGGGTGGCTACACCTTC. Encoded protein: CASSLAGGYTF. Using reference TRBV7-9 and TRBJ1-2 for the parts outside the CDR3, the full variable domain is DTGVSQNPRHKITKRGQNVTFRCDPISEHNRLYWYRQTLGQGPEFLTYFQNEAQLEKSRLLSDRFSAERPKGSFSTLEIQRTEQGDSAMYLCASSLAGGYTFGSGTRLTVV.

The rearrangement links TRBV2 to TRBJ2-1, with 14 nucleotides matching TRBD2. Unmatched junction bases numbered 4, after V lost 7 bases and J lost 8 bases. The CDR3 contains 14 residues. Germline V lookup: CDR1 SNHLY, CDR2 FYNNEI. The chain's CDR3 is CASTGTSGSYEQFF. CDR3 coding DNA: TGTGCCAGCACCGGGACTAGCGGGAGTTATGAGCAGTTCTTC.

This clonotype turned up a few times. The chain has TRBV10-3 and TRBJ2-3, with a tentative D call TRBD1 (6 bases). CDR1 is ENHRY, CDR2 SYGVKD, per germline. The CDR3 consists of 14 residues. V lost 7 bases, J lost 4 bases, and 15 bases lay in between. The CDR3 reads CAIKGEAGADTQYF. In nucleotides, the CDR3 is TGTGCCATCAAGGGCGAGGCAGGGGCAGATACGCAGTATTTT.

This clonotype appeared a few times. The J gene is TRBJ2-2, the V gene TRBV24-1; perhaps TRBD1 as D (5 bases). Between the trimmed V and J ends, which lost 8 bases and 1 base, there was a span of 7 bases. CDR3 size: 13 residues. Germline CDR1 and CDR2: KGHDR and SFDVKD. In nucleotides, the CDR3 is TGTGCCACCAAGGGGAAGAACACCGGGGAGCTGTTTTTT. Protein product: CATKGKNTGELFF.

This clonotype was detected only a few times. The chain couples TRBV5-5 to TRBJ1-1, with D tentatively TRBD1 (6 bases). The ends were cut back, 4 bases at V and 0 bases at J, with 16 bases in the middle. Germline loops: CDR1 SGHKS, CDR2 YYEKEE (reference sequence). This CDR3 has 16 amino acids. DNA of the CDR3: TGTGCCAGCAGCCCTATACTAACAGGGCTGAACACTGAAGCTTTCTTT. Translated, it gives CASSPILTGLNTEAFF.

The chain has TRBV20-1 and TRBJ1-2, with a possible D match to TRBD1 (6 bases). CDR1 DFQATT and CDR2 SNEGSKA come from the germline V gene (reference sequence). V was trimmed by 6 bases and J by 6 bases, leaving 17 bases between them. The CDR3 is made up of 13 amino acids. Written as DNA, the CDR3 is TGCAGTGCAGCGGGCGGGGGCAAGAATGGCTACACCTTC. Protein: CSAAGGGKNGYTF.

J is TRBJ2-7 and V is TRBV4-1; D perhaps matches TRBD2 (5 bases). V was cut by 3 bases and J by 2 bases, with 14 bases left in between. The germline V gene encodes CDR1 MGHRA and CDR2 YSYEKL. CDR3 length equals 15 residues. CDR3 in DNA: TGCGCCAGCAGCCAGACCCAGGTCGGGACCTACGAGCAGTACTTC. Translated, it gives CASSQTQVGTYEQYF.

The rearrangement joins TRBV5-1 to TRBJ2-7, with D tentatively TRBD1 (5 bases). V lost 0 bases to trimming and J lost 3 bases, with 10 bases between them. The germline gives CDR1 SGHRS, CDR2 YFSETQ. The CDR3 sequence is 14 residues long. The CDR3 DNA reads as TGCGCCAGCAGCTTGGAAGACAGTTACTACGAGCAGTACTTC. It specifies CASSLEDSYYEQYF.

This clonotype was seen a few times. The rearrangement uses TRBV21-1 and TRBJ1-4. TRBV21-1 is noted as a pseudogene. The CDR3 is 10 residues long. Here the CDR3 reads CASIVEKLFF. CDR3 sequence (DNA): TGTGCCAGCATTGTTGAAAAACTGTTTTTT.

The rearrangement links TRBV12-5 to TRBJ2-1; D might be TRBD1 or TRBD2, each matching 5 bases. V lost 6 bases, J lost 5 bases, and 11 bases lay in between. The germline V gene has CDR1 LGHNT and CDR2 FRNRAP. The CDR3 consists of 13 residues. CDR3 amino acids: CASGWGPNNEQFF. In DNA, the CDR3 is TGTGCTAGTGGCTGGGGACCCAACAATGAGCAGTTCTTC. Full variable domain (remainder filled in from reference TRBV12-5 and TRBJ2-1): DARVTQTPRHKVTEMGQEVTMRCQPILGHNTVFWYRQTMMQGLELLAYFRNRAPLDDSGMPKDRFSAEMPDATLATLKIQPSEPRDSAVYFCASGWGPNNEQFFGPGTRLTVL.

This chain uses TRBV28 with TRBJ2-5; D uncertain. There are 11 residues in the CDR3. The germline CDR1 and CDR2 sequences are MDHEN and SYDVKM. Trimming stripped 3 bases from V and 11 bases from J, with 10 bases between. CDR3 sequence reads: CASSFKAGQYF. In nucleotides, the CDR3 is TGTGCCAGCAGTTTCAAGGCAGGACAGTACTTC.

This chain connects TRBV29-1 to TRBJ1-3, with TRBD1 matching over 7 bases. The CDR3 length is 13 residues. Germline CDR1 SQVTM, CDR2 ANQGSEA. V lost 6 bases and J lost 2; bases outside the gene matches: 4. The CDR3, as DNA: TGCAGCGTCGTAGACAGGGCTGGAAACACCATATATTTT. Amino acids: CSVVDRAGNTIYF.

The table lists this clonotype with a few counts. This sequence joins TRBV7-9 and TRBJ2-7; tentatively, D is TRBD1 (6 bases). Germline V gene sequence: CDR1 SEHNR, CDR2 FQNEAQ (reference sequence). This CDR3 contains 11 residues. Trimming pared 10 bases from V and 2 bases from J, leaving 9 bases between. This CDR3 reads CAIQGPYEQYF. The CDR3, as DNA: TGTGCCATACAGGGACCCTACGAGCAGTACTTC.

This clonotype was recorded a few times. The rearrangement joins TRBV12-3 or TRBV12-4 to TRBJ2-5; D may be TRBD1 or TRBD2 (5 bases each). Trimming shortened V by 3 bases and J by 3 bases, and 11 bases separated the two germline ends. The CDR3 has 14 amino acids. DNA for the CDR3: TGTGCCAGCAGTTTCTGGGGGTTGAAAGAGACCCAGTACTTC. Protein sequence: CASSFWGLKETQYF.

This clonotype was seen only a few times. The genes are TRBV4-1 and TRBJ1-1, with a possible D match to TRBD1 (5 bases). The CDR3 has 16 residues. The V gene lost 0 bases and the J gene lost 4 bases, with 15 bases spanning the gap. The germline CDR1 and CDR2 sequences are MGHRA and YSYEKL. The CDR3 region is CASSQEPGPMGTEAFF. The DNA for the CDR3 is TGCGCCAGCAGCCAAGAACCGGGGCCCATGGGCACTGAAGCTTTCTTT.